This T cell receptor (beta chain) came from a study of OX40 agonist ivuxolimab in advanced cancers. Study in general: Every 2 weeks, ivuxolimab was infused into the patients intravenously at between 0.01 and 10 mg/kg. Participants, 82.7% male, averaged approximately 56 years of age, ranging from about 23 to 90.

Germline CDR1 SEHNR, CDR2 FQNEAQ (reference sequence). CDR3 length equals 14 residues. V was clipped by 5 bases and J by 0 bases; unmatched bases: 2. Libraries were prepared by immunoSEQ multiplex PCR; TCRdb keeps only in-frame clonotypes and omits some of them. The data hold about 58,000 clones, with roughly nine tenths observed a single time. Study-level findings and limits: CD4+ and CD8+ blood T cells expanded clonally by week 6 at 0.1 to 3.0 mg/kg.

Blood sampling was done at baseline, cycle 4 day 1, and cycle 7 day 1. Note on this clone: Antigen unknown.

This specimen was CD4+ or CD8+ T cells sorted from blood, taken in a trial of the OX40 agonist ivuxolimab. This chain joins TRBV7-9 and TRBJ1-1, with 8 bases that match TRBD1. The source is an adult with an advanced solid tumor such as melanoma, head and neck, liver or kidney cancer. CDR3 protein: CASSPTGVNTEAFF. The CDR3 DNA is TGTGCCAGCAGCCCGACAGGGGTGAACACTGAAGCTTTCTTT. Based on the CDR3 plus reference TRBV7-9 and TRBJ1-1, the full variable domain is DTGVSQNPRHKITKRGQNVTFRCDPISEHNRLYWYRQTLGQGPEFLTYFQNEAQLEKSRLLSDRFSAERPKGSFSTLEIQRTEQGDSAMYLCASSPTGVNTEAFFGQGTRLTVV.